This T cell receptor (beta chain) was captured in a study of memory CD4+ T cells and cytomegalovirus serostatus. Study-wide background: This sample comes from healthy Belgian adults, several CMV seropositive, some 22 seronegative.

Single viable CD3+CD4+CD8-CD45RO+ cells were sorted as the memory CD4+ T cells. Serum IgG to CMV pp150, pp28, p38 and p52 defined serostatus. In regard to this clone: No antigen is known for it.

Study observations and caveats: About 40% of the roughly 160 known CMV-associated TCRbeta sequences appeared in CD4+ memory.

This CDR3 has 14 residues. Trimming cost V 2 bases and J 5 bases; bases outside gene matches: 2. Germline V gives CDR1 GTSNPN, CDR2 SVGIG (reference sequence). Measured with immunoSEQ multiplex PCR; TCRdb has only the in-frame clones, and not every one. The repertoire has more than 40,000 clones, over 60% of them found once; the top ten carry 5% to 7%. J is TRBJ2-2 and V is TRBV30; 10 bases are a match to TRBD1. The source material was memory CD4+ T cells from blood. This TCR came from an adult in good health and CMV-seronegative. Written as DNA, the CDR3 is TGTGCCTGGAGTAGGGGACAGGGGACCGGGGAGCTGTTTTTT. Its protein is CAWSRGQGTGELFF.